The 6 T cell receptor beta chains below all came from one sample that was sequenced in a study of cytomegalovirus exposure and HLA in healthy donors. Primers included in the PCR were 60 Vbeta and 13 Jbeta primers. Only in-frame clones appear in the TCRdb table, and some are missing; sequencing was by immunoSEQ multiplex PCR. The data show 95,000 to 150,000 clones, roughly 70% seen once. Material for sequencing was PBMCs. The receptors were gathered from a woman aged 40-49 years in good health and CMV-seronegative.

The V gene is TRBV19, the J gene TRBJ2-2, with TRBD2 identical over 8 bases. The germline gives CDR1 LNHDA, CDR2 SQIVND (reference sequence). Trimming cost V 3 bases and J 4 bases; bases outside gene matches: 1. The CDR3 consists of 14 residues. CDR3 sequence: CASSMGTSTGELFF. The CDR3 DNA reads as TGTGCCAGTAGTATGGGGACTAGCACCGGGGAGCTGTTTTTT.

The chain carries TRBV5-1 and TRBJ2-5, with D tentatively TRBD1 (7 bases). This CDR3 has 15 residues. The V end was cut by 6 bases, the J end by 2 bases, with 17 bases between. Germline V gene data show CDR1 as SGHRS and CDR2 as YFSETQ. The CDR3 region has the DNA TGCGCCAGCAACCAGGAACAGGGGACTCAAGAGACCCAGTACTTC. Translation gives CASNQEQGTQETQYF.

The V and J genes are TRBV7-2 and TRBJ2-3; 9 nucleotides agree with TRBD1. The germline V gene encodes CDR1 SGHTA and CDR2 FQGNSA. Trimming took 5 bases from V and 4 from J; bases not matched to a gene: 7. This CDR3 is built from 15 residues. The CDR3 coding sequence is TGTGCCAGCAGCCTACGCACAGGGGGCCCAGATACGCAGTATTTT. Amino acids: CASSLRTGGPDTQYF.

In DNA form, the CDR3 reads TGTGCCACAGACAGTTCCTACGAGCAGTACTTC. It codes for CATDSSYEQYF. The rearrangement joins TRBV28 to TRBJ2-7; D perhaps matches TRBD1 (5 bases). The V gene's germline CDR1 is MDHEN and CDR2 SYDVKM. Deletions cut 10 bases from V and 1 base from J, with 8 bases between. The CDR3 extends over 11 amino acids.

This chain joins TRBV4-2 and TRBJ2-6, with 11 bases aligning to TRBD2. V was pared by 3 bases and J by 0 bases, with 7 bases of the junction left unmatched. This CDR3 has 19 residues. CDR1 is LGHNA, CDR2 YNFKEQ, per germline. CDR3 loop: CASSQIAGGVGSGANVLTF. For the CDR3, the DNA is TGTGCCAGCAGCCAGATAGCGGGGGGGGTGGGCTCTGGGGCCAACGTCCTGACTTTC.

This clone was seen a single time. The chain employs TRBV7-2 and TRBJ2-1; TRBD2 agrees at 9 bases. Germline CDR1 and CDR2: SGHTA and FQGNSA. CDR3 length: 16 amino acids. V lost 5 bases to trimming and J lost 7 bases; unmatched junction nucleotides: 12. CDR3 protein: CASSPPGLAGSNEQFF. The CDR3 DNA is TGTGCCAGCAGCCCACCCGGGCTAGCGGGATCGAATGAGCAGTTCTTC.